The present T cell receptor (beta chain) was sequenced within a study of T-cell reconstitution after alpha-beta-depleted transplantation in children. CDR1 and CDR2 from the germline V gene are SQVTM and ANQGSEA. CDR3 length: 14 amino acids. V was cut by 6 bases and J by 2 bases, with 14 bases left in between. Unique molecular identifiers were used in preparing the TCRbeta library. TCRdb used MiXCR to reprocess the PCR reads, holding one entry per CDR3 protein. The repertoire consists of about 540,000 distinct CDR3 sequences, with 15% to 20% occurring once and the leading ten covering 3% to 3.5%. The chain is built from TRBV29-1 and TRBJ2-1; D possibly corresponds to TRBD1 (6 bases). This TCR came from a human donor who donated a stem cell graft to a child with acute lymphoblastic leukemia. Source: PBMCs from the stem cell graft donor, taken from the stem cell graft. CDR3 sequence: CSVTGTRAYNEQFF. The CDR3 coding sequence is TGCAGCGTGACCGGGACAAGAGCCTACAATGAGCAGTTCTTC.